This TCR beta chain stems from a study of technical replicates of blood from several donors. Data came from immunoSEQ multiplex PCR; TCRdb stores just in-frame clones and leaves some out. The profile shows 72,000 or so clones, 92% of them singletons. The CDR3 has 14 residues. The J segment lost 4 bases and the V segment lost 5 bases, leaving 5 bases of the junction unmatched. Germline V lookup: CDR1 SGHVS, CDR2 FNYEAQ. This receptor was taken from a human donor in good health. What was sequenced was T cells isolated from PBMCs. This sequence joins TRBV7-6 and TRBJ1-5, with 7 bases matching TRBD1. This CDR3 is CASSPSGGNQPQHF. The DNA of the CDR3 is TGTGCCAGCAGCCCATCAGGGGGTAATCAGCCCCAGCATTTT.